This TCR beta chain is from a study of control samples from healthy donors and cancer patients. Clones were sequenced by immunoSEQ multiplex PCR, and TCRdb holds only the in-frame ones, with some missing. The sample includes about 170,000 clones, about 91% of them seen just once. The TCR originated in a woman in her twenties or thirties in good health. The specimen was blood.

This chain's CDR3 is CASSPRTGQVGQFF. The CDR3 DNA is TGCGCCAGCAGCCCGAGGACAGGGCAAGTGGGGCAGTTCTTC. The chain uses TRBV5-1 and TRBJ2-1, with 8 bases that match TRBD1. Germline V gene lookup returns CDR1 SGHRS and CDR2 YFSETQ. V lost 4 bases to trimming and J lost 12 bases; unmatched junction nucleotides: 12. There are 14 residues in the CDR3.